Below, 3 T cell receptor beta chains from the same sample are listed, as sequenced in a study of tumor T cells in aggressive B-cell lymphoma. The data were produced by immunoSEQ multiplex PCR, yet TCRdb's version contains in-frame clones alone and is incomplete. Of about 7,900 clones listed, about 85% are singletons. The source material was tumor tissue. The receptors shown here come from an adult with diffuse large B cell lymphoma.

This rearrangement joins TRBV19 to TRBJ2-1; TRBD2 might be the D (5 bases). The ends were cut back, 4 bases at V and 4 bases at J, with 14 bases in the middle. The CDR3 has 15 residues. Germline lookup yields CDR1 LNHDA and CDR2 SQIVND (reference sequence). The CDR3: CASSTLGEMYNEQFF. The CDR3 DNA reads TGTGCCAGTAGTACCCTTGGGGAGATGTACAATGAGCAGTTCTTC. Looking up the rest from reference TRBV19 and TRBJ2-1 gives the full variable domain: DGGITQSPKYLFRKEGQNVTLSCEQNLNHDAMYWYRQDPGQGLRLIYYSQIVNDFQKGDIAEGYSVSREKKESFPLTVTSAQKNPTAFYLCASSTLGEMYNEQFFGPGTRLTVL.

The CDR3 DNA reads TGTGCCAGCAGTTTATCTTCGGGGGTGGGCTACGAGCAGTACTTC. Amino acid sequence: CASSLSSGVGYEQYF. The chain joins TRBV27 to TRBJ2-7; the D gene is possibly TRBD2 (6 bases). The CDR3 loop spans 15 amino acids. Trimming pared 0 bases from V and 3 bases from J, leaving 12 bases between. Per germline, CDR1 MNHEY and CDR2 SMNVEV (reference sequence).

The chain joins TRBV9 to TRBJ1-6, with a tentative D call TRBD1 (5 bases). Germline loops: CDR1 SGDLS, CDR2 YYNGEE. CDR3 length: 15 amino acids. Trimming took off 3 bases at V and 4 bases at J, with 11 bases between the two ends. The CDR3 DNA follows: TGTGCCAGCAGCGACCGCGACAGTTATAATTCACCCCTCCACTTT. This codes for CASSDRDSYNSPLHF.